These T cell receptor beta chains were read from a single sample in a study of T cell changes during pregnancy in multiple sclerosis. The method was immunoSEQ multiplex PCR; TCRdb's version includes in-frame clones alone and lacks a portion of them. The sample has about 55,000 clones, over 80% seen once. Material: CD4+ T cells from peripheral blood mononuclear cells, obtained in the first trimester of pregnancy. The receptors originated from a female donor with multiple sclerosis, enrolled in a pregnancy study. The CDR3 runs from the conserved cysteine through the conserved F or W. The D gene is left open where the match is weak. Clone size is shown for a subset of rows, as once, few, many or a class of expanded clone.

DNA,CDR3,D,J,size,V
TGTGCCAGCAGCTTAGGGAGCGGGGGTGTCACAGATACGCAGTATTTT,CASSLGSGGVTDTQYF,TRBD2,TRBJ2-3,.,TRBV7-9
TGTGCCAGCCGGCTTGGACTAGCGGGAGGAGAGACCCAGTACTTC,CASRLGLAGGETQYF,TRBD2,TRBJ2-5,.,TRBV27
TGTGCCAGAAGCGGTCGCGCTAGCGGGAGGCCCCTATCGTACAATGAGCAGTTCTTC,CARSGRASGRPLSYNEQFF,TRBD2,TRBJ2-1,.,TRBV5-3
TGTGCCAGCAGCCAGGGACAGGGCTCTTACCGAAACACCATATATTTT,CASSQGQGSYRNTIYF,TRBD1,TRBJ1-3,.,TRBV28
TGTGCCTGGAGTGTTCTGGCTAGCAATCAGCCCCAGCATTTT,CAWSVLASNQPQHF,.,TRBJ1-5,.,TRBV30
TGTGCCAGCAGCCCGGGACAGGGCGGCTCAGGTCAGCCCCAGCATTTT,CASSPGQGGSGQPQHF,TRBD1,TRBJ1-5,.,TRBV5-6
TGTGCCAGCAGCTTAGGTCCAGAGGGTGAGCAGTTCTTC,CASSLGPEGEQFF,.,TRBJ2-1,.,TRBV11-2
TGTGCCAGCAGTCCGACAGGGATCTATGGCTACACCTTC,CASSPTGIYGYTF,TRBD1,TRBJ1-2,once,TRBV27
TGCAGTGCTAGAGGTGGACAGGCATCTATTTTT,CSARGGQASIF,TRBD1,TRBJ1-5,once,TRBV20-1
TGTGCCTGGAGTCCGTTTAATGAGCAGTTCTTC,CAWSPFNEQFF,.,TRBJ2-1,.,TRBV30
TGTGCCAGCAGTTACTTAGGTAGCGGGATTGATGAGCAGTACTTC,CASSYLGSGIDEQYF,TRBD2,TRBJ2-7,.,TRBV6-5
TGTGCCAGCAGCCGACAGGTATACTACGAGCAGTACTTC,CASSRQVYYEQYF,.,TRBJ2-7,.,TRBV6-5
TGTGCCAGCAGTTTGCACCCGGACAGTAGAACGAACACTGAAGCTTTCTTT,CASSLHPDSRTNTEAFF,.,TRBJ1-1,.,TRBV28
TGTGCCAGCACCTTTGTACAGGGTATGGAGACCCAGTACTTC,CASTFVQGMETQYF,.,TRBJ2-5,.,TRBV6-1
TGTGCCAGCTCAACGGACAGAAATTCACCCCTCCACTTT,CASSTDRNSPLHF,.,TRBJ1-6,.,TRBV18
TGTGCCATCAGTGATGACAGCTCTGGGGCCAACGTCCTGACTTTC,CAISDDSSGANVLTF,.,TRBJ2-6,.,TRBV10-3
TGTGCCAGCAGTACACCCGCCGGAAACACCATATATTTT,CASSTPAGNTIYF,.,TRBJ1-3,.,TRBV28
TGTGCCAGCAGCTTCAGGGGCTGGGGCACTGAAGCTTTCTTT,CASSFRGWGTEAFF,.,TRBJ1-1,.,TRBV7-2
TGTGCCAGCAGCGTAGCAGGGGGCCCACGGCCCCAGCATTTT,CASSVAGGPRPQHF,TRBD1,TRBJ1-5,.,TRBV9
TGCGCCAGCAGCCCCCTAGGGGCTAGCGGCCTCACAGATACGCAGTATTTT,CASSPLGASGLTDTQYF,TRBD2,TRBJ2-3,.,TRBV4-1
TGCGCCAGCAGCTTGGGTTCGAGCGGGGGGGCGGATACGCAGTATTTT,CASSLGSSGGADTQYF,TRBD2,TRBJ2-3,.,TRBV5-1
TGTGCCAGCAGCTTAAAATCGGGCACTGAAGCTTTCTTT,CASSLKSGTEAFF,.,TRBJ1-1,.,TRBV7-9
TGTGCCAGCAGCCCCGGGACAGGGACCGGAAACACCATATATTTT,CASSPGTGTGNTIYF,TRBD1,TRBJ1-3,.,TRBV7-9
TGCGCCAGCAGCTTGGACGCGGATGAAAAACTGTTTTTT,CASSLDADEKLFF,.,TRBJ1-4,.,TRBV5-1
TGTGCCAGCAGCGAAAAGAGACCGGGTCCCTACGAGCAGTACTTC,CASSEKRPGPYEQYF,.,TRBJ2-7,.,TRBV6-6
TGTGCCATCAGTACTCTAGCGGGGGCGGGAGATACGCAGTATTTT,CAISTLAGAGDTQYF,TRBD2,TRBJ2-3,once,TRBV10-3
TGCGCCAGCAGCTTGGAACAGGGTAGTAAGCAGTACTTC,CASSLEQGSKQYF,.,TRBJ2-7,.,TRBV5-1
TGCAGCGTCGGTCTGTCTAGGAGGACAGATACGCAGTATTTT,CSVGLSRRTDTQYF,.,TRBJ2-3,.,TRBV29-1
TGTGCCAGCAGCCCATGGACAGGGGAAAGCACAGATACGCAGTATTTT,CASSPWTGESTDTQYF,TRBD1,TRBJ2-3,.,TRBV28
TGTGCCACCTCGCGGGGGGGTTCCATAGGCCGAGAGACCCAGTACTTC,CATSRGGSIGRETQYF,TRBD2,TRBJ2-5,.,TRBV28
TGTGCCATCTCGTTACAGCTTAATGAAAAACTGTTTTTT,CAISLQLNEKLFF,.,TRBJ1-4,.,TRBV10-3
TGTGCCAGCAGCTTGTTAGAAGCGGGGGCCGGGGAGCTGTTTTTT,CASSLLEAGAGELFF,TRBD2,TRBJ2-2,.,TRBV5-4
TGTGCCACCAGCAGAGGACTAGCGGGAGAAACTGGGCTGGTGAGGTGCGAGCAGTACTTC,CATSRGLAGETGLVRCEQYF,TRBD2,TRBJ2-7,.,TRBV15
TGTGCCAGTACCATACGGGACGGAGGGAAATATGGCTACACCTTC,CASTIRDGGKYGYTF,.,TRBJ1-2,.,TRBV19
TGTGCCAGCACCTCGGAGGGGTTTGGTTCACCCCTCCACTTT,CASTSEGFGSPLHF,.,TRBJ1-6,.,TRBV2
TGTGCCAGCTCACCCCAACGAGGACAGGGTTACGAGCAGTACTTC,CASSPQRGQGYEQYF,TRBD1,TRBJ2-7,many,TRBV18
TGTGCCAGCACCCCAGAGCGGGGGGGCGTCAATGAGCAGTTCTTC,CASTPERGGVNEQFF,TRBD2,TRBJ2-1,.,TRBV27
TGCGCCAGCAGCACCTACGGACAGGGGGCGGGGGAGACCCAGTACTTC,CASSTYGQGAGETQYF,TRBD1,TRBJ2-5,.,TRBV5-1
TGTGCCAGCTCACAGAGGGGACAGGGACAAGAGACCCAGTACTTC,CASSQRGQGQETQYF,TRBD1,TRBJ2-5,once,TRBV18
TGCAGCGTTGAAGGCGGAGATGAAAAACTGTTTTTT,CSVEGGDEKLFF,.,TRBJ1-4,.,TRBV29-1
TGTGCCAGTTCGGAACTAAACTATGGCTACACCTTC,CASSELNYGYTF,.,TRBJ1-2,.,TRBV9